Listed below are T cell receptor delta chains from one sample, sequenced in a study of Vδ1+ human thymocytes. TCRdb redid the clone calls on the multiplex PCR reads with CATT. The profile shows 70,000 or so delta-chain clones, around 35% of them singletons. The specimen was Vdelta1+ gamma-delta thymocytes from the thymus. The source is a boy under two years old who had congenital heart surgery. CDR3s include the opening cysteine and the closing phenylalanine or tryptophan. The D gene is left open where the match is weak. Clone size is given for some rows only: seen once, a few or many times, or a class if the clone is expanded.

TRDJ1 TRDD3 . TRDV1 CALGEPSVVLGTTTNTDKLIF TGTGCTCTTGGGGAACCCTCAGTGGTACTGGGGACGACCACCAACACCGATAAACTCATCTTT
TRDJ1 TRDD3 few TRDV1 CALGETSRVGDFYTDKLIF TGTGCTCTTGGGGAAACTTCCCGTGTGGGGGACTTTTACACCGATAAACTCATCTTT
TRDJ1 TRDD3 . TRDV1 CALGELETYPVLGAPSENKLIF TGTGCTCTTGGGGAACTCGAAACCTATCCCGTACTGGGGGCCCCTTCGGAAAATAAACTCATCTTT
TRDJ1 . . TRDV1 CALGELLLFQPVYTDKLIF TGTGCTCTTGGGGAACTTCTCCTATTCCAACCAGTTTACACCGATAAACTCATCTTT
TRDJ1 . few TRDV1 CALGAGRSTDKLIF TGTGCTCTTGGGGCCGGTCGCAGTACCGATAAACTCATCTTT
TRDJ1 TRDD3 . TRDV1 CALGELTLGDTHYTDKLIF TGTGCTCTTGGGGAACTAACCCTGGGGGATACCCATTACACCGATAAACTCATCTTT
TRDJ1 TRDD3 . TRDV1 CALGELTFSWFTGGYKADKLIF TGTGCTCTTGGGGAACTGACCTTTAGTTGGTTCACTGGGGGATACAAGGCCGATAAACTCATCTTT
TRDJ1 . few TRDV1 CALGETRPRSLKLIF TGTGCTCTTGGGGAAACCCGGCCCCGCAGCCTTAAACTCATCTTT
TRDJ1 TRDD3 . TRDV2 CACEWAFLRTGGYPDTDKLIF TGTGCCTGTGAGTGGGCCTTCCTACGGACTGGGGGATATCCGGACACCGATAAACTCATCTTT
TRDJ1 TRDD3 . TRDV1 CALGESQSSNYWGLKYTDKLIF TGTGCTCTTGGGGAATCACAATCTTCCAACTACTGGGGCCTTAAGTACACCGATAAACTCATCTTT
TRDJ1 TRDD3 . TRDV1 CALGELTPLLGDTHIFMGRDKLIF TGTGCTCTTGGGGAACTGACCCCCTTACTGGGGGATACGCATATTTTCATGGGGAGGGATAAACTCATCTTT
TRDJ1 . . TRDV1 CALGEQARTELIF TGTGCTCTTGGGGAACAAGCCCGGACCGAACTCATCTTT
TRDJ1 . few TRDV1 CALGESTLGTDTDKLIF TGTGCTCTTGGGGAGTCTACGTTAGGTACGGACACCGATAAACTCATTTTT
TRDJ1 TRDD3 few TRDV1 CALGESLGDKYTDKLIF TGTGCTCTTGGGGAATCACTGGGGGATAAGTACACCGATAAACTCATCTTT
TRDJ1 . once TRDV1 CALGELYEEGTLILGELIF TGTGCTCTTGGGGAACTCTATGAGGAAGGGACTCTGATCCTTGGTGAACTCATCTTT
TRDJ1 . . TRDV1 CALGFGGVDPRYSGVVVYTDKLIF TGTGCTCTTGGTTTTGGAGGGGTGGACCCTCGCTACTCTGGGGTCGTCGTGTACACCGATAAACTCATCTTT
TRDJ1 TRDD3 few TRDV1 CALGENGAYALGDEYTDKLIF TGTGCTCTTGGGGAAAACGGGGCCTACGCACTGGGGGACGAGTACACCGATAAACTCATCTTT
TRDJ1 TRDD3 few TRDV1 CALGTGGYADGDTDKLIF TGTGCTCTTGGGACTGGGGGATACGCGGATGGGGACACCGATAAACTCATCTTT
TRDJ1 TRDD3 . TRDV1 CALGELGGDTCGTDKLIF TGTGCTCTTGGGGAACTTGGGGGGGATACGTGTGGGACCGATAAACTCATCTTT
TRDJ1 TRDD2 . TRDV1 CALGELIFLRGLYTDKLIF TGTGCTCTTGGGGAACTCATCTTCCTACGGGGGTTGTACACCGATAAACTCATCTTT
TRDJ1 . few TRDV1 CALGECLQTGERKLIF TGTGCTCTTGGGGAATGTCTGCAAACCGGGGAGCGGAAACTCATCTTT
TRDJ1 TRDD2 few TRDV2 CACDKTEPSYLRRIGRCTDKLIF TGTGCCTGTGACAAAACCGAGCCTTCCTACCTACGACGTATAGGGCGGTGCACCGATAAACTCATCTTT
TRDJ1 TRDD3 . TRDV1 CALGASSPLLGDMAAALFYTDKLIF TGTGCTCTTGGGGCTTCATCCCCCCTACTGGGGGATATGGCGGCGGCGTTATTCTACACCGATAAACTCATCTTT